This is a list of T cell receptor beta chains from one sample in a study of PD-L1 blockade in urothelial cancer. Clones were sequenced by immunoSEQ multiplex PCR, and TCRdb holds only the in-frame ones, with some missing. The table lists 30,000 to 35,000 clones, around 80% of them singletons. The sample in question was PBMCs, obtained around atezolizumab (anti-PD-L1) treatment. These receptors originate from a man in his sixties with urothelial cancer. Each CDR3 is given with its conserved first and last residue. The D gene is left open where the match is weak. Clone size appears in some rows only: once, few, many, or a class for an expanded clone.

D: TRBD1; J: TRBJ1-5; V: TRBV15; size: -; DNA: TGTGCCACAAGTGACAGGGCTGGCAATCAGCCCCAGCATTTT; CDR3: CATSDRAGNQPQHF
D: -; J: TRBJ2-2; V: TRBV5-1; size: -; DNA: TGCGCCAGCAGCTTGTTTTCCCGGTTAAACACCGGGGAGCTGTTTTTT; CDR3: CASSLFSRLNTGELFF
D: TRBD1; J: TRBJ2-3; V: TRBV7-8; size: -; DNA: TGTGCCAGCAGCTCGGACAGGGCGAGTGGTACGCAGTATTTT; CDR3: CASSSDRASGTQYF
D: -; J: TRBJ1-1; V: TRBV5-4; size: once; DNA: TGTGCCAGCAGCTTGGACAGCACTGAAGCTTTCTTT; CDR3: CASSLDSTEAFF
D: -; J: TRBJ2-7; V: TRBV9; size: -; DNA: TGTGCCAGCAGCGTAGGGATCCGGGGGAGCTCCTACGAGCAGTACTTC; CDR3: CASSVGIRGSSYEQYF
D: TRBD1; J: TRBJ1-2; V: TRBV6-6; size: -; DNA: TGTGCCAGCAGCAATAACAGGGGCCTAAACTATGGCTACACCTTC; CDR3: CASSNNRGLNYGYTF
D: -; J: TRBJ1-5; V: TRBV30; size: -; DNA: TGTGCCTGGAGTGTACGATTCGGGGATAGCAATCAGCCCCAGCATTTT; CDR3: CAWSVRFGDSNQPQHF
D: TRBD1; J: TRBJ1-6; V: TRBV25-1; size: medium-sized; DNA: TGTGCCAGCAGTGGTTGGACAGGGAATAATTCACCCCTCCACTTT; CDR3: CASSGWTGNNSPLHF
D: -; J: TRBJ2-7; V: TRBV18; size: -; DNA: TGTGCCAGCTCACCACCGGGGGGGGCGCTAAGAGAGCAGTACTTC; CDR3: CASSPPGGALREQYF
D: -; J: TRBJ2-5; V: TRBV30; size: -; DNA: TGTGCCTGGAGTGGCACCCGAGGGGAGACCCAGTACTTC; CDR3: CAWSGTRGETQYF
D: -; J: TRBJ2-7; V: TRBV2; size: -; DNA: TGTGCCAGCAGTGAACTCTGGGGCCAAGTGAGCTCCTACGAGCAGTACTTC; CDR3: CASSELWGQVSSYEQYF
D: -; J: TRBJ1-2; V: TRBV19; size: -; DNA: TGTGCCAGTAGTACCACGGGGGTGAACTATGGCTACACCTTC; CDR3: CASSTTGVNYGYTF
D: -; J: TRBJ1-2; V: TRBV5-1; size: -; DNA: TGCGCCAGCAGCTTCGGGGGGCAGGTTGGTGGCTACACCTTC; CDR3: CASSFGGQVGGYTF
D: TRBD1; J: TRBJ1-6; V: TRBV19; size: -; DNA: TGTGCCAGTACCCCACGAGGACAGGGGAACGTAGTTGGGTATAATTCACCCCTCCACTTT; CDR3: CASTPRGQGNVVGYNSPLHF
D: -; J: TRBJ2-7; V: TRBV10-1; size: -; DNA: TGCGCCAGCAGTGAGTCGCGTGGGGAGTTCTACGAGCAGTACTTC; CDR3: CASSESRGEFYEQYF
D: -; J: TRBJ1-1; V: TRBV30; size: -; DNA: TGTGCCTGGAGCCCCCCAGGGTATCTGGGTGAAGCTTTCTTT; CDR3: CAWSPPGYLGEAFF
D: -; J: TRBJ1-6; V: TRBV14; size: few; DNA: TGTGCCAGCAGCCGAGAGACAGAGAATTCACCCCTCCACTTT; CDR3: CASSRETENSPLHF
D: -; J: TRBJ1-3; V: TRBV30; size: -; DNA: TGTGCCTGGGACGAACAGGGTTTTAAGTCGGGAAACACCATATATTTT; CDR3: CAWDEQGFKSGNTIYF
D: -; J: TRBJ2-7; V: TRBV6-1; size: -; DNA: TGTGCCAGCAGCGAATATTCCTACGAGCAGTACTTC; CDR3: CASSEYSYEQYF
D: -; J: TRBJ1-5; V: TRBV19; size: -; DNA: TGTGCCAGTAGCAGTGACAGGAATAGCAATCAGCCCCAGCATTTT; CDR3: CASSSDRNSNQPQHF
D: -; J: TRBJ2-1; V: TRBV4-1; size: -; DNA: TGCGCCAGCAGCCAGACTCGACAGGCCTACAATGAGCAGTTCTTC; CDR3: CASSQTRQAYNEQFF
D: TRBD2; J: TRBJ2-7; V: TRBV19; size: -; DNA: TGTGCCAGTAGTACGGGACTAGGTTCCTACGAGCAGTACTTC; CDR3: CASSTGLGSYEQYF
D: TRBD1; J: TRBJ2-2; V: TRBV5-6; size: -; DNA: TGTGCCAGCAGCTACAGGGGTGGTGGGGAGCTGTTTTTT; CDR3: CASSYRGGGELFF
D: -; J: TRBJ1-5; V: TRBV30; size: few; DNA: TGTGCCTGGACAAGCAGGGAAGGGCAGCCCCAGCATTTT; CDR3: CAWTSREGQPQHF
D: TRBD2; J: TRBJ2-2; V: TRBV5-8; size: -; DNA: TGTGCCAGCAGCTCCGGAGGTAGCGGGAGGCCTGCGAACACCGGGGAGCTGTTTTTT; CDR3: CASSSGGSGRPANTGELFF
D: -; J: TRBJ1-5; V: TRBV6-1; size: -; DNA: TGTGCCAGCAGTGAAAGGGGTACGAAGCGGGGTCAGCCCCAGCATTTT; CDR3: CASSERGTKRGQPQHF
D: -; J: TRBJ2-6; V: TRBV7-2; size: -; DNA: TGTGCCAGCAGCTTAGTCCAGGGGACTGGGGCCAACGTCCTGACTTTC; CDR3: CASSLVQGTGANVLTF
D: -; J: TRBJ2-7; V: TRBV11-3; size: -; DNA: TGTGCCAGCAGCTTAGAGAGCGCCAGCGGCTACGAGCAGTACTTC; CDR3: CASSLESASGYEQYF
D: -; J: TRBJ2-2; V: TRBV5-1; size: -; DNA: TGCGCCAGCAGCTTCGGTCAGAGAGGCTCCGGGGAGCTGTTTTTT; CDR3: CASSFGQRGSGELFF
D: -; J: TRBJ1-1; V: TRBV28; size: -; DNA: TGTGCCAGCAGCTTGGGGCAGAACACTGAAGCTTTCTTT; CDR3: CASSLGQNTEAFF
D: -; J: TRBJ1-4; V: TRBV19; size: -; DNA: TGTGCCAGTAATCGAGCGGGGTATGCAACTAATGAAAAACTGTTTTTT; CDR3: CASNRAGYATNEKLFF
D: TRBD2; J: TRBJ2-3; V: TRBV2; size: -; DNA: TGTGCCAGCAGCCCCGATGGGCGGGGGGGGCCAGATACGCAGTATTTT; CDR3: CASSPDGRGGPDTQYF
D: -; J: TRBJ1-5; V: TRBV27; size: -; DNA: TGTGCCAGCAGTTTCATCACAGGGTTTAGCAATCAGCCCCAGCATTTT; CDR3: CASSFITGFSNQPQHF
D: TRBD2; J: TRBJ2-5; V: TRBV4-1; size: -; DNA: TGCGCCAGCAGCCAAGAAAAGAGGGTAGCGGGAGACGAGACCCAGTACTTC; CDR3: CASSQEKRVAGDETQYF
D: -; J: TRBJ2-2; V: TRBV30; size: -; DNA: TGTGCCTGGACTTCGGTTGGGGCAACCGGGGAGCTGTTTTTT; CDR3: CAWTSVGATGELFF
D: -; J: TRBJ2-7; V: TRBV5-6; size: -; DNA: TGTGCCAGCAGCTCGACACATTTCTACGAGCAGTACTTC; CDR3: CASSSTHFYEQYF
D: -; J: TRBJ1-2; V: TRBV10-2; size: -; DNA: TGCGCCAGCAGTGATACCCAGAACTATGGCTACACCTTC; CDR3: CASSDTQNYGYTF
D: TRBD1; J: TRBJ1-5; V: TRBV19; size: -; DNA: TGTGCCAGTAGCCCTCTCACGGGACAGAGCAATCAGCCCCAGCATTTT; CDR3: CASSPLTGQSNQPQHF
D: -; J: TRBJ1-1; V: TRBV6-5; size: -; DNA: TGTGCCAGCAGTTACTCGAGGCACACTGAAGCTTTCTTT; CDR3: CASSYSRHTEAFF
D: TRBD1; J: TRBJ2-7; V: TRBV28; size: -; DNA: TGTGCCAGCAGTCGGGCCGGGACAGGGCTATCCTACGAGCAGTACTTC; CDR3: CASSRAGTGLSYEQYF
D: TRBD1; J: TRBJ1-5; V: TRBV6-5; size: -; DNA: TGTGCCAGTCAGCGCAGGGGGTATAATCAGCCCCAGCATTTT; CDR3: CASQRRGYNQPQHF
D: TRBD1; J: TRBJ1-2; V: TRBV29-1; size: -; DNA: TGCAGCGTTGAGAATCCCGGGACAGGGTATGGCTACACCTTC; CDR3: CSVENPGTGYGYTF
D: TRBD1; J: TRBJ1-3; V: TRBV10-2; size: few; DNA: TGCGCCAGCAGTGGAGGACAGGGGAACACCATATATTTT; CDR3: CASSGGQGNTIYF
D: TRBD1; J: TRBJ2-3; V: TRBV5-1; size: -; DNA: TGCGCCAGCAGCGTCGGACAGGCGACAGATACGCAGTATTTT; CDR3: CASSVGQATDTQYF
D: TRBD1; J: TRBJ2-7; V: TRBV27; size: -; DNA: TGTGCCAGCACCTTCATCGGACAGGGGCATGGTGAGCAGTACTTC; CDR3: CASTFIGQGHGEQYF
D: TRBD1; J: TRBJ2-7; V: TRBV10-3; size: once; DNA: TGTGCCATCAGGGAGGCAGGACAGGGCAACCGCTACGAGCAGTACTTC; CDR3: CAIREAGQGNRYEQYF
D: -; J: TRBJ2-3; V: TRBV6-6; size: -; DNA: TGTGCCAGCAGCCCACCCCAGGGGGATACGCAGTATTTT; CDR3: CASSPPQGDTQYF
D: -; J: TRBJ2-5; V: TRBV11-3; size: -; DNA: TGTGCCAGCAGCTCCAACAGCCAAGAGACCCAGTACTTC; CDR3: CASSSNSQETQYF
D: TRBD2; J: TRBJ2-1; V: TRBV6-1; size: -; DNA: TGTGCCAGCAGTCTGCGGGGGAGCTCCTACAATGAGCAGTTCTTC; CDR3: CASSLRGSSYNEQFF
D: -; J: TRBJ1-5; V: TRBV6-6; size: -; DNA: TGTGCCAGCAGTGGGGGACTCCCGTTCGGGGCCCAGCATTTT; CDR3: CASSGGLPFGAQHF
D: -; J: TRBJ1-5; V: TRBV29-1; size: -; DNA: TGCAAACCCGAGGGAGCGTTGCAGAAGCGAAGCAATCAGCCCCAGCATTTT; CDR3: CKPEGALQKRSNQPQHF
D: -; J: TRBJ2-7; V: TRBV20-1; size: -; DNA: TGCAGTGCGGGGGAGGTCGAGCAGTACTTC; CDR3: CSAGEVEQYF
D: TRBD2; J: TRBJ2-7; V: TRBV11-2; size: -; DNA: TGTGCCAGCAGCTTAGGGCTAGCGGGGGGGCGCGAGCAGTACTTC; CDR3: CASSLGLAGGREQYF
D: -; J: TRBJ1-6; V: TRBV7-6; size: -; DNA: TGTGCCAGCAGCTCCCGACAGGTGGTGGATTCACCCCTCCACTTT; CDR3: CASSSRQVVDSPLHF
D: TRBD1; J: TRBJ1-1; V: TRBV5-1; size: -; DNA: TGCGCCAGCAGCTCCACAGACAGGGGCTGGGGCACTGAAGCTTTCTTT; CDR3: CASSSTDRGWGTEAFF